This T cell receptor (beta chain) stems from a study of a mutant IDH1 vaccine in newly diagnosed glioma. Study as a whole: Former treatment meant radiotherapy, temozolomide, or both; the majority had gotten both. Whole-study results and caveats: Apparently, pseudoprogression bore no relation to changes among the top peripheral T cell clonotypes.

CDR3 size: 15 residues. The germline gives CDR1 SGHNT, CDR2 YYREEE (reference sequence). With 3 bases clipped from V and 1 base from J, the junction kept 5 bases outside the gene matches. Time point given: baseline, week 1 (first vaccination visit). The treatment was: pre-vaccination baseline after standard-of-care therapy. New IDH1-mutant, ATRX-lost WHO grade 3 or 4 astrocytomas occurred in donors. Some clones are missing from TCRdb's copy, which holds only in-frame ones; the method was immunoSEQ multiplex PCR. The sample consists of about 54,000 clones, approximately 78% of them appearing once. Points on this clone: Antigen: not known.

J is TRBJ2-3 and V is TRBV5-4; 7 nucleotides match TRBD2. Sequencing was performed on PBMCs, taken from a glioma patient treated with radiotherapy, temozolomide or both. This TCR derives from a man between 18 and 35 years old with glioma. The CDR3 sequence is CASSSGGRGTDTQYF. Written as DNA, the CDR3 is TGTGCCAGCAGCTCCGGAGGGAGGGGCACAGATACGCAGTATTTT. Together with reference TRBV5-4 and TRBJ2-3, the CDR3 gives the full variable domain: ETGVTQSPTHLIKTRGQQVTLRCSSQSGHNTVSWYQQALGQGPQFIFQYYREEENGRGNFPPRFSGLQFPNYSSELNVNALELDDSALYLCASSSGGRGTDTQYFGPGTRLTVL.